Only a few counts were recorded for the clone carrying this T cell receptor (beta chain). Its antigen is currently unknown. This sample is part of a study of T cells after yellow fever vaccination. Study-level findings and limits: Though weaker, the secondary response peaked faster, on day 5 versus 15. Most primary-vaccination clones recurred post-booster (approximately 96% CD4, about 87% CD8).

There are 15 residues in the CDR3. The V gene end was trimmed by 6 bases and the J gene end by 3 bases; junction bases not matched to a gene: 8. Germline CDR1 reads LNHDA; CDR2 reads SQIVND (reference sequence). The TCR cDNA carried a universal primer site and UMIs from 5'RACE template switching. TCRdb reprocessed the 5' RACE reads with MiXCR, giving one entry per CDR3 protein. The data show 400,000 to 650,000 distinct CDR3 sequences, with 21% seen just once and around 16% held by the top ten. Material: PBMCs, obtained roughly 20 days after the first yellow fever vaccination. The TCR comes from a man aged 18 to 30 who received the YFV17D yellow fever vaccine. The chain couples TRBV19 to TRBJ1-5; TRBD1 aligns across 7 bases. The CDR3 region has the DNA TGTGCCAGTAGGAGACCGGGACAGAACAATCAGCCCCAGCATTTT. Protein product: CASRRPGQNNQPQHF. Full variable domain (rest looked up from reference TRBV19 and TRBJ1-5): DGGITQSPKYLFRKEGQNVTLSCEQNLNHDAMYWYRQDPGQGLRLIYYSQIVNDFQKGDIAEGYSVSREKKESFPLTVTSAQKNPTAFYLCASRRPGQNNQPQHFGDGTRLSIL.